This entry lists 20 T cell receptor beta chains sequenced from one sample in a study of T cells in localized non-small cell lung cancer. Data came from immunoSEQ multiplex PCR; TCRdb stores just in-frame clones and leaves some out. The table records thousands of clones, more than 20% of them present only once. Source: lung tumor tissue, taken before any cancer treatment. All receptors come from a female donor at least 60 years old with stage I lung adenocarcinoma.

CDR3 sequence: CASGLFSSGDNEQFF. The CDR3 DNA is TGTGCTAGTGGTTTGTTTTCTAGCGGGGACAATGAGCAGTTCTTC. This chain connects TRBV12-5 to TRBJ2-1, with 9 bases identical to TRBD2. CDR1 is LGHNT and CDR2 is FRNRAP in the germline V gene. Losses at the gene ends were 2 bases for V and 5 bases for J; bases not matched to a gene: 4. The CDR3 extends over 15 amino acids.

This clone was seen only a few times. V usage is TRBV4-1 and J usage is TRBJ1-2; 7 bases are shared with TRBD1. V lost 0 bases to trimming and J lost 4 bases; unmatched junction nucleotides: 11. CDR3 length equals 17 residues. Germline values: CDR1 MGHRA, CDR2 YSYEKL. CDR3 bases: TGCGCCAGCAGCCAAGATACCACGGGACAGAGGGCCTATGGCTACACCTTC. Its translation: CASSQDTTGQRAYGYTF.

The chain recombines TRBV9 with TRBJ1-1; TRBD1 is a possible D gene (5 bases). Trimming removed 0 bases at V and 3 bases at J, with 12 bases between. CDR1 and CDR2 from the germline V gene are SGDLS and YYNGEE. The CDR3 runs 15 residues. CDR3 DNA: TGTGCCAGCAGCGTAGCTGCAGGGTGGGACACTGAAGCTTTCTTT. Translated, it gives CASSVAAGWDTEAFF.

The V call is TRBV19, the J call TRBJ1-3; D perhaps matches TRBD1 (5 bases). V lost 6 bases and J 0 bases, leaving 12 bases between the germline ends. Germline CDR1 is LNHDA and CDR2 is SQIVND (reference sequence). CDR3 size: 15 residues. The CDR3 DNA follows: TGTGCCAGTAGCCCGGGACGGTCCTCTGGAAACACCATATATTTT. It specifies CASSPGRSSGNTIYF.

The chain uses TRBV6-8 and TRBJ1-2, with TRBD1 matching over 8 bases. The CDR3 is 18 amino acids. Germline V gene sequence: CDR1 MNHGY, CDR2 SAAAGT. With V trimmed by 6 bases and J by 5 bases, 20 bases remained unmatched. CDR3 loop: CASSRNPGQVLVGYGYTF. The CDR3, as DNA: TGTGCCAGCAGCCGGAACCCGGGACAGGTCCTAGTAGGGTATGGCTACACCTTC.

The rearrangement links TRBV11-3 to TRBJ2-2; no clear D gene. The V end lost 5 bases, the J end lost 0 bases, and 10 bases lay between the germline ends. From germline, CDR1 is SGHNT and CDR2 YENEEA. The CDR3 contains 15 residues. Here the CDR3 reads CASSPFLANTGELFF. In nucleotides, the CDR3 is TGTGCCAGCAGCCCTTTCCTAGCGAACACCGGGGAGCTGTTTTTT.

In this sample, this clone turned up a few times. The chain has TRBV9 and TRBJ1-6; no definite D call. Germline V gives CDR1 SGDLS, CDR2 YYNGEE. Trimming removed 5 bases from V and 6 bases from J, with 9 bases in between. The length of the CDR3 is 13 residues. CDR3 in DNA: TGTGCCAGCAGTTTGACGGGTAATTCACCCCTCCACTTT. It encodes CASSLTGNSPLHF.

This clone turned up a few times. V usage is TRBV6-8 and J usage is TRBJ2-2; maybe TRBD2 (5 bases). CDR3 length: 12 amino acids. The V gene's germline CDR1 is MNHGY and CDR2 SAAAGT. Trimming removed 10 bases from V and 5 bases from J, with 11 bases in between. CDR3 nucleotides: TGTGCCATCTGGTCGGGGACCGGGGAGCTGTTTTTT. Translated: CAIWSGTGELFF.

There are a few counts of this clone. The V gene is TRBV14, the J gene TRBJ2-7, with D tentatively TRBD1 (8 bases). The CDR3 runs to 13 residues. Germline CDR1 is SGHDN and CDR2 is FVKESK. V was cut by 1 base and J by 11 bases, with 15 bases left in between. The CDR3 spells CASSQAWGGQEYF. The CDR3 DNA sequence: TGTGCCAGCAGCCAAGCATGGGGGGGACAGGAGTACTTC. Filled out from reference TRBV14 and TRBJ2-7, the complete variable domain reads EAGVTQFPSHSVIEKGQTVTLRCDPISGHDNLYWYRRVMGKEIKFLLHFVKESKQDESGMPNNRFLAERTGGTYSTLKVQPAELEDSGVYFCASSQAWGGQEYFGPGTRLTVT.

This clone was counted only a few times. CDR3 region: CASTPGGTDTQYF. CDR3 nucleotide sequence: TGTGCCAGCACGCCAGGGGGCACAGATACGCAGTATTTT. The V and J genes are TRBV12-5 and TRBJ2-3; TRBD1 is a possible D gene (6 bases). Germline CDR1 is LGHNT and CDR2 is FRNRAP. The CDR3 contains 13 residues.

There are a few counts of this clone. CDR3 bases: TGCAGCGCCATCTTCTCGGACTGGAATGAGCAGTTCTTC. This codes for CSAIFSDWNEQFF. The chain recombines TRBV29-1 with TRBJ2-1, with D possibly matching TRBD2 (5 bases). Germline V lookup: CDR1 SQVTM, CDR2 ANQGSEA. There are 13 residues in the CDR3. The V and J ends lost 7 bases and 7 bases respectively, with 17 bases between them.

V gene TRBV12-5 combines with J gene TRBJ1-5; D is uncertain. Germline assignment: CDR1 LGHNT and CDR2 FRNRAP. The V gene lost 1 base and the J gene lost 7 bases, with 11 bases spanning the gap. This CDR3 is built from 14 residues. In nucleotides, the CDR3 is TGTGCTAGTGGTTTGGCTGGTTCCCCGCAGCCCCAGCATTTT. As protein: CASGLAGSPQPQHF. Filled out from reference TRBV12-5 and TRBJ1-5, the complete variable domain reads DARVTQTPRHKVTEMGQEVTMRCQPILGHNTVFWYRQTMMQGLELLAYFRNRAPLDDSGMPKDRFSAEMPDATLATLKIQPSEPRDSAVYFCASGLAGSPQPQHFGDGTRLSIL.

As to this clone: One end of the junction fails to match germline, which may point to a read error. The chain has TRBV6-8 and TRBJ1-5; D might be TRBD1 (6 bases). CDR1 and CDR2 (germline): MNHGY, SAAAGT. This CDR3 is 13 amino acids long. CDR3 sequence: CAISGGPNQPQHF. CDR3 sequence (DNA): TGTGCCATCAGTGGGGGCCCGAATCAGCCCCAGCATTTT.

The CDR3 DNA follows: TGTGCCAGCAGCGTAGAGCCGAACAGGGGGACGGTCTACAATGAGCAGTTCTTC. Protein: CASSVEPNRGTVYNEQFF. V and J are TRBV9 and TRBJ2-1; TRBD1 matches at 8 bases. There are 18 residues in the CDR3. Germline loops: CDR1 SGDLS, CDR2 YYNGEE. Trimming cost V 0 bases and J 3 bases; bases outside gene matches: 11. Using reference TRBV9 and TRBJ2-1 for the parts outside the CDR3, the full variable domain is DSGVTQTPKHLITATGQRVTLRCSPRSGDLSVYWYQQSLDQGLQFLIQYYNGEERAKGNILERFSAQQFPDLHSELNLSSLELGDSALYFCASSVEPNRGTVYNEQFFGPGTRLTVL.

This clone was seen a few times. The chain recombines TRBV9 with TRBJ2-7, with a tentative D call TRBD1 (6 bases). CDR1 is SGDLS, CDR2 YYNGEE, per germline. V was clipped by 6 bases and J by 1 base, with 14 bases between them. The CDR3 is made up of 14 amino acids. As DNA, the CDR3 is TGTGCCAGCAATCCCGGGACACCGTCCTACGAGCAGTACTTC. It encodes CASNPGTPSYEQYF.

This clone came up once. The chain carries TRBV19 and TRBJ2-6; D remains ambiguous. Germline V gives CDR1 LNHDA, CDR2 SQIVND (reference sequence). V was cut by 1 base and J by 3 bases, with 13 bases left in between. The CDR3 has 17 amino acids. Here the CDR3 reads CASSIVSRPGGANVLTF. The CDR3 DNA reads as TGTGCCAGTAGTATAGTGTCCCGACCCGGTGGGGCCAACGTCCTGACTTTC. The whole variable domain, filled in from reference TRBV19 and TRBJ2-6, reads DGGITQSPKYLFRKEGQNVTLSCEQNLNHDAMYWYRQDPGQGLRLIYYSQIVNDFQKGDIAEGYSVSREKKESFPLTVTSAQKNPTAFYLCASSIVSRPGGANVLTFGAGSRLTVL.

This clone was picked up a small number of times. The chain employs TRBV29-1 and TRBJ1-2, with no clear D. Between the trimmed V and J ends, which lost 7 bases and 3 bases, there was a span of 21 bases. The CDR3 has 15 residues. CDR1 is SQVTM and CDR2 is ANQGSEA in the germline V gene. CDR3 region: CSAITLSGPDYGYTF. The CDR3 DNA reads as TGCAGCGCCATTACACTCTCAGGCCCGGACTATGGCTACACCTTC.

In this sample, this clone turned up a few times. The rearrangement uses TRBV7-2 and TRBJ2-7, with D uncertain. Deletions cut 7 bases from V and 0 bases from J, with 10 bases between. The CDR3 contains 13 residues. Germline CDR1 SGHTA, CDR2 FQGNSA. Written as DNA, the CDR3 is TGTGCCAGCAAACTGGCCGACTCCTACGAGCAGTACTTC. This encodes CASKLADSYEQYF.

V and J are TRBV5-1 and TRBJ2-5, with TRBD2 matching 7 bases. This CDR3 has 16 residues. The germline CDR1 and CDR2 sequences are SGHRS and YFSETQ. After removal of 0 bases from V and 1 base from J, the junction contained 6 bases not matched to a gene. CDR3 amino acids: CASSLAGASGQETQYF. The CDR3 nucleotides are TGCGCCAGCAGCTTGGCCGGGGCTAGCGGCCAAGAGACCCAGTACTTC. Supplemented by reference TRBV5-1 and TRBJ2-5, the full variable domain reads KAGVTQTPRYLIKTRGQQVTLSCSPISGHRSVSWYQQTPGQGLQFLFEYFSETQRNKGNFPGRFSGRQFSNSRSEMNVSTLELGDSALYLCASSLAGASGQETQYFGPGTRLLVL.

This chain links TRBV19 with TRBJ2-5; D gene uncertain. The CDR3 extends over 12 amino acids. The V gene lost 7 bases and the J gene lost 5 bases, with 11 bases spanning the gap. Per germline, CDR1 LNHDA and CDR2 SQIVND (reference sequence). The CDR3 DNA is TGTGCCAGTAAAGAAAGCTCTGAGACCCAGTACTTC. Its translation is CASKESSETQYF.